The table lists the clone carrying this T cell receptor (beta chain) with a few counts. A much larger clone lies a single base off, so this may be a read error. This sample is part of a study of T cells after posttransplantation cyclophosphamide. Assay used: immunoSEQ multiplex PCR; TCRdb lists only in-frame clones, some missing. Sampling found fewer than 3,000 clones, none seen once. CDR1 SGDLS and CDR2 YYNGEE come from the germline V gene. Trimming shortened V by 0 bases and J by 12 bases, and 12 bases separated the two germline ends. This CDR3 spans 13 amino acids. Busulfan-fludarabine conditioning, marrow transplant, and cyclophosphamide on days +3 and +4 were administered.

The sample consisted of PBMCs, taken after allogeneic stem cell transplant with posttransplant cyclophosphamide. The V call is TRBV9, the J call TRBJ2-2; no definite D call. The TCR comes from a female patient in her forties or fifties who received an allogeneic stem cell transplant from a related donor, was CMV-positive, and had no GVHD. Some T cells may possibly be graft donor cells. CDR3 sequence: CASSVVGQGQLFF. CDR3 sequence (DNA): TGTGCCAGCAGCGTAGTTGGGCAAGGGCAGCTGTTTTTT. Together with reference TRBV9 and TRBJ2-2, the CDR3 gives the full variable domain: DSGVTQTPKHLITATGQRVTLRCSPRSGDLSVYWYQQSLDQGLQFLIQYYNGEERAKGNILERFSAQQFPDLHSELNLSSLELGDSALYFCASSVVGQGQLFFGEGSRLTVL.